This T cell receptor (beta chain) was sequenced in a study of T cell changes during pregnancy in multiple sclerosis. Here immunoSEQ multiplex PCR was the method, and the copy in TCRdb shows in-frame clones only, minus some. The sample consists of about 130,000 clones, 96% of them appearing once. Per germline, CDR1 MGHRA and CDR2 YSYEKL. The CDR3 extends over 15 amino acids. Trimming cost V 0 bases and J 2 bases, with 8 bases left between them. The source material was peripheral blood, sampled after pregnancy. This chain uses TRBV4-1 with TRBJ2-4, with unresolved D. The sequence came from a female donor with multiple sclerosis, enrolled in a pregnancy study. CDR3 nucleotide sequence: TGCGCCAGCAGCCAAGAGGGCGTTTCCAAAAACATTCAGTACTTC. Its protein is CASSQEGVSKNIQYF.